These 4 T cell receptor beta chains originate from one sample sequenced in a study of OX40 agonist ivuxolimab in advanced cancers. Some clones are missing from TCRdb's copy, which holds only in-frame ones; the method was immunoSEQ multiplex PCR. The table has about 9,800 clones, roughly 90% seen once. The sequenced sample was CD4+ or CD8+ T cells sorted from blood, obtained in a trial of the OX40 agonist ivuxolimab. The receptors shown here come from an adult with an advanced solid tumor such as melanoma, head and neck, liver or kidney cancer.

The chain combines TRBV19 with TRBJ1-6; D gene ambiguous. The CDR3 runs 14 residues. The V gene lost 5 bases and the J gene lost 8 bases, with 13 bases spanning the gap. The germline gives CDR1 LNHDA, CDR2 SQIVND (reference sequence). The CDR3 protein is CASSLDPSDSPLHF. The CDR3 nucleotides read TGTGCCAGTAGTTTGGACCCCTCGGATTCACCCCTCCACTTT.

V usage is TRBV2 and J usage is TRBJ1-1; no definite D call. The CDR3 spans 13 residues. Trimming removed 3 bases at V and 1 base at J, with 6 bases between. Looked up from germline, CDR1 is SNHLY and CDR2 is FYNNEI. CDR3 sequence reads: CASSELENTEAFF. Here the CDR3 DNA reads TGTGCCAGCAGTGAGTTAGAGAACACTGAAGCTTTCTTT.

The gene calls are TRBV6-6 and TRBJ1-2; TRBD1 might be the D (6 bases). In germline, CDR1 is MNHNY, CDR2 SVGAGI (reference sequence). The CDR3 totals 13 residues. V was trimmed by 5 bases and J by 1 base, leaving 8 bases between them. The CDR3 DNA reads TGTGCCAGCAGTCGACAGGTTAACTATGGCTACACCTTC. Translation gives CASSRQVNYGYTF.

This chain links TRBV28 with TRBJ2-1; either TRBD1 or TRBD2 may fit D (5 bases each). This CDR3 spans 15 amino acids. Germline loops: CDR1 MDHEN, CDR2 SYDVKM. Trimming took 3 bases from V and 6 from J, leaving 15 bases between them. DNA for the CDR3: TGTGCCAGCAGTTTGAGAGGGGCCGGGTCCAATGAGCAGTTCTTC. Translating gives CASSLRGAGSNEQFF.